One and the same sample provided the 5 T cell receptor beta chains below, sequenced in a study of radiation and T cells in renal cell carcinoma. The time point: baseline pretreatment blood. Treatment reported: 15 Gy SBRT to primary tumor, nephrectomy 4 weeks later. TCRdb's table, derived via immunoSEQ multiplex PCR, lists solely in-frame clones and lacks some. The table includes 130,000 or so clones, about 88% detected once. Sequencing was performed on blood, taken from a patient whose treatment included radiotherapy and nephrectomy. Receptors were obtained from a woman in her 50s with renal cell carcinoma.

The chain carries TRBV7-9 and TRBJ2-3; tentatively, D is TRBD1 or TRBD2 (5 bases each). V shed 2 bases and J shed 2 bases, with 11 bases lying between them. The CDR3 length is 15 residues. Germline CDR1 reads SEHNR; CDR2 reads FQNEAQ (reference sequence). In DNA form, the CDR3 reads TGTGCCAGCAGCTTATCGGGACCGACCACAGATACGCAGTATTTT. Amino acid sequence: CASSLSGPTTDTQYF.

This chain connects TRBV30 to TRBJ1-2; no firm D call. This CDR3 is 15 amino acids long. The V end was cut by 0 bases, the J end by 0 bases, with 11 bases between. Germline CDR1 reads GTSNPN; CDR2 reads SVGIG (reference sequence). Here the CDR3 reads CAWSVRRSTNYGYTF. The DNA of the CDR3 is TGTGCCTGGAGTGTACGGCGTAGCACTAACTATGGCTACACCTTC.

The chain carries TRBV9 and TRBJ1-2; 7 positions match TRBD1. Germline trimming cut 3 bases from V and 0 bases from J; bases unmatched to any gene: 2. The CDR3 has 14 amino acids. The V gene's germline CDR1 is SGDLS and CDR2 YYNGEE. CDR3 loop: CASSGDRANYGYTF. DNA for the CDR3: TGTGCCAGCAGCGGGGACAGAGCTAACTATGGCTACACCTTC. Using reference TRBV9 and TRBJ1-2 for the parts outside the CDR3, the full variable domain is DSGVTQTPKHLITATGQRVTLRCSPRSGDLSVYWYQQSLDQGLQFLIQYYNGEERAKGNILERFSAQQFPDLHSELNLSSLELGDSALYFCASSGDRANYGYTFGSGTRLTVV.

Remarks on this clone: A read error may account for a junction end that differs from germline. The chain combines TRBV7-7 with TRBJ2-7; 9 bases agree with TRBD2. The CDR3 has 19 amino acids. Germline-derived CDR1 and CDR2 are SSHAT and FNYEAQ (reference sequence). The CDR3 bases are TGTGCTAGCAGCTTAGAGGGAAATGATCGGCGGGGGGGCCTCTACGAGCAGTACTTC. It yields the protein CASSLEGNDRRGGLYEQYF.

V and J are TRBV9 and TRBJ1-2; TRBD1 might be the D (6 bases). Germline V gene lookup returns CDR1 SGDLS and CDR2 YYNGEE. This CDR3 is built from 14 residues. V was shortened by 3 bases and J by 3 bases, with 12 bases between the two germline ends. This CDR3 is CASSARQADYGYTF. The CDR3 coding sequence is TGTGCCAGCAGCGCCCGACAGGCCGACTATGGCTACACCTTC.